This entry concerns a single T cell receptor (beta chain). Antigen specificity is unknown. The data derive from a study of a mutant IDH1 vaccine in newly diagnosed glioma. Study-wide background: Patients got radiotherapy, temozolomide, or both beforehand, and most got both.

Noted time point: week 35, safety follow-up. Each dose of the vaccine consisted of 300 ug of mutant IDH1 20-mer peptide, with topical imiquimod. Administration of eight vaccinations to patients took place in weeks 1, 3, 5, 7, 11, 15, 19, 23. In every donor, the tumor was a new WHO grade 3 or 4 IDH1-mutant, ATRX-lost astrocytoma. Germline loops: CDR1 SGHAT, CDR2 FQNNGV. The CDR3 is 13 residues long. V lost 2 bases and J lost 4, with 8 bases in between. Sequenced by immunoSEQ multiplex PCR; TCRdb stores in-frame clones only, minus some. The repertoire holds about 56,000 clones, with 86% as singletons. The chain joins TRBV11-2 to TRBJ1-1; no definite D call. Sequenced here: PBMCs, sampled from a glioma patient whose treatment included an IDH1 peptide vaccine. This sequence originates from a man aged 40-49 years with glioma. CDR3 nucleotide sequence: TGTGCCAGCAGCTTACGGGGTACCACTGAAGCTTTCTTT. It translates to CASSLRGTTEAFF.